The 27 T cell receptor beta chains in this list originate from one sample, sequenced in a study of neoadjuvant anti-PD-1 for oral cavity cancer. TCRdb's copy holds only in-frame clones and misses some; the assay was immunoSEQ multiplex PCR. The data hold approximately 8,800 clones, with roughly 64% observed a single time. Indicated time point: after neoadjuvant nivolumab, at surgical resection. The starting material was PBMCs, obtained after nivolumab (anti-PD-1) treatment. The origin of the receptors is a person aged 35 to 85 with oral cavity squamous cell carcinoma.

This chain links TRBV6-5 with TRBJ1-5; no definite D call. The CDR3 consists of 14 residues. The germline CDR1 and CDR2 sequences are MNHEY and SVGAGI. With 6 bases removed from V and 4 bases from J, the gap between germline ends came to 13 bases. CDR3 residues: CASSGLIGNQPQHF. Written as DNA, the CDR3 is TGTGCCAGCAGCGGACTTATCGGTAATCAGCCCCAGCATTTT.

This clone showed up just once. The rearrangement links TRBV7-8 to TRBJ1-6; D is undetermined. Germline-derived CDR1 and CDR2 are SGHVS and FQNEAQ. This CDR3 is 15 amino acids long. V was shortened by 3 bases and J by 7 bases, with 13 bases between the two germline ends. CDR3 sequence (DNA): TGTGCCAGCAGCTTCACATATGCCTTGAATTCACCCCTCCACTTT. This sequence encodes CASSFTYALNSPLHF.

Note on this clone: Germline is not matched at one junction end, which may reflect a read error. The chain has TRBV2 and TRBJ2-5; no reliable D call. This CDR3 comprises 11 residues. From germline, CDR1 is SNHLY and CDR2 FYNNEI. In DNA form, the CDR3 reads TGTGCCAGCAGCTCTCCGGCCCCGGAGAACTTC. Amino acids: CASSSPAPENF.

The gene calls are TRBV19 and TRBJ2-5; 11 bases align to TRBD2. The V gene end was trimmed by 4 bases and the J gene end by 5 bases; junction bases not matched to a gene: 6. The CDR3 runs to 15 residues. Germline CDR1 LNHDA, CDR2 SQIVND (reference sequence). CDR3 sequence reads: CASSSTSGRLETQYF. As DNA, the CDR3 is TGTGCCAGTAGTAGCACTAGCGGGAGACTCGAGACCCAGTACTTC.

This clone came up once. This chain links TRBV20-1 with TRBJ2-5; no clear D gene. CDR1 is DFQATT, CDR2 SNEGSKA, per germline (reference sequence). V was shortened by 4 bases and J by 4 bases, with 7 bases between the two germline ends. CDR3 length equals 11 residues. CDR3 amino acids: CSAKIGETQYF. Written as DNA, the CDR3 is TGCAGTGCTAAGATTGGAGAGACCCAGTACTTC.

The CDR3 spells CASSLALGFRSTNEKLFF. Written as DNA, the CDR3 is TGTGCCAGCAGCTTGGCCTTGGGCTTCAGAAGCACTAATGAAAAACTGTTTTTT. V gene TRBV5-5 combines with J gene TRBJ1-4, with unresolved D. Trimming removed 0 bases from V and 2 bases from J, with 17 bases in between. From germline, CDR1 is SGHKS and CDR2 YYEKEE (reference sequence). The CDR3 loop spans 18 amino acids.

This clone was counted a few times. This chain joins TRBV10-3 and TRBJ1-3; TRBD1 aligns across 10 bases. Germline loops: CDR1 ENHRY, CDR2 SYGVKD. V gave up 3 bases and J gave up 8 bases; unmatched junction bases: 7. The CDR3 loop spans 15 amino acids. The CDR3 region is CAISDPGQGPYTIYF. CDR3 DNA: TGTGCCATCAGTGACCCGGGACAGGGGCCCTACACCATATATTTT.

J is TRBJ1-3 and V is TRBV9; TRBD1 matches at 8 bases. Germline-derived CDR1 and CDR2 are SGDLS and YYNGEE. This CDR3 has 15 residues. V shed 4 bases and J 4 bases; nucleotides not matched to a gene: 7. Here the CDR3 reads CASSITGGPGNTIYF. CDR3 DNA: TGTGCCAGCAGCATTACAGGGGGACCAGGAAACACCATATATTTT.

The CDR3 nucleotides read TGTGCCAGCAGCTCCCCAGGGGGCGAGAATTCACCCCTCCACTTT. Encoded protein: CASSSPGGENSPLHF. The chain uses TRBV13 and TRBJ1-6; 8 nucleotides match TRBD1. Trimming cost V 4 bases and J 7 bases; bases outside gene matches: 6. This CDR3 comprises 15 residues. Germline CDR1 PRHDT, CDR2 FYEKMQ (reference sequence).

This clone turned up a few times. The chain links TRBV4-2 to TRBJ1-2, with D maybe TRBD1 (6 bases). This CDR3 region has 14 residues. The ends were cut back, 0 bases at V and 7 bases at J, with 12 bases in the middle. Germline lookup yields CDR1 LGHNA and CDR2 YNFKEQ. The CDR3 DNA follows: TGTGCCAGCAGCCAAGAAGGGGGTCCCGGTGGCTACACCTTC. Its protein is CASSQEGGPGGYTF.

The chain joins TRBV6-1 to TRBJ2-1; the match to TRBD2 covers 9 bases. The CDR3 length is 17 residues. The ends lost 2 bases at V and 0 bases at J; junction bases unmatched: 5. Germline lookup yields CDR1 MNHNS and CDR2 SASEGT. The CDR3 protein is CASSERSGRTSYNEQFF. DNA of the CDR3: TGTGCCAGCAGTGAACGGAGCGGGAGGACCTCCTACAATGAGCAGTTCTTC.

The rearrangement uses TRBV11-2 and TRBJ2-6; D gene ambiguous. This CDR3 comprises 18 residues. The germline V gene encodes CDR1 SGHAT and CDR2 FQNNGV. Trimming cost V 3 bases and J 4 bases, with 19 bases left between them. Here the CDR3 DNA reads TGTGCCAGCAGCTTGTACCCGGCCCCATTAGAAGGGGCCAACGTCCTGACTTTC. Translation: CASSLYPAPLEGANVLTF.

Here the CDR3 DNA reads TGTGCCTGGACCATCCGGGACAGGGCACGGTTTTTT. As protein: CAWTIRDRARFF. V gene TRBV30 combines with J gene TRBJ2-2; the match to TRBD1 covers 9 bases. V shed 4 bases, J shed 16 bases, and the junction held 10 bases outside the gene matches. The CDR3 spans 12 residues. The germline V gene encodes CDR1 GTSNPN and CDR2 SVGIG (reference sequence).

The V gene is TRBV6-5, the J gene TRBJ2-1, with TRBD1 identical over 11 bases. The CDR3 consists of 15 residues. Germline CDR1 is MNHEY and CDR2 is SVGAGI. With 5 bases clipped from V and 6 bases from J, the junction kept 6 bases outside the gene matches. CDR3 region: CASSPTGTGGNEQFF. CDR3 bases: TGTGCCAGCAGTCCCACCGGGACAGGGGGCAATGAGCAGTTCTTC.

This clone was seen just once. This chain uses TRBV14 with TRBJ2-1; TRBD2 agrees at 9 bases. V was clipped by 2 bases and J by 5 bases; unmatched bases: 7. The length of the CDR3 is 16 residues. CDR1 SGHDN and CDR2 FVKESK come from the germline V gene. The CDR3, as DNA: TGTGCCAGCAGCCAAACACCGGGACTAGCCAACAATGAGCAGTTCTTC. It encodes CASSQTPGLANNEQFF.

The chain is built from TRBV7-8 and TRBJ1-1, with unresolved D. Germline V gene sequence: CDR1 SGHVS, CDR2 FQNEAQ. The V gene lost 5 bases and the J gene lost 1 base, with 8 bases spanning the gap. The CDR3 is 13 residues long. The CDR3 sequence is CASSKTENTEAFF. CDR3 nucleotides: TGTGCCAGCAGCAAGACCGAGAACACTGAAGCTTTCTTT.

The chain combines TRBV5-1 with TRBJ1-2; D possibly corresponds to TRBD1 (5 bases). The CDR3 spans 13 residues. The germline gives CDR1 SGHRS, CDR2 YFSETQ. Between the trimmed V and J ends, which lost 4 bases and 7 bases, there was a span of 14 bases. The CDR3 here is CASSPGVSVGYTF. CDR3 bases: TGCGCCAGCAGCCCGGGGGTGAGTGTTGGCTACACCTTC.

The chain employs TRBV2 and TRBJ1-2; D gene uncertain. The germline V gene encodes CDR1 SNHLY and CDR2 FYNNEI. The CDR3 has 13 amino acids. V lost 7 bases, J lost 7 bases, and 16 bases lay in between. This CDR3 reads CASTKEDKGGYTF. The CDR3 coding sequence is TGTGCCAGCACCAAGGAAGACAAGGGTGGCTACACCTTC.

This clone was seen a few times. V and J are TRBV11-2 and TRBJ1-1; D is ambiguous. The ends were cut back, 3 bases at V and 0 bases at J, with 8 bases in the middle. The CDR3 has 14 amino acids. In germline, CDR1 is SGHAT, CDR2 FQNNGV. The CDR3 reads CASSFAPMNTEAFF. The CDR3, as DNA: TGTGCCAGCAGCTTCGCACCGATGAACACTGAAGCTTTCTTT. The variable domain in full, completed from reference TRBV11-2 and TRBJ1-1, reads EAGVAQSPRYKIIEKRQSVAFWCNPISGHATLYWYQQILGQGPKLLIQFQNNGVVDDSQLPKDRFSAERLKGVDSTLKIQPAKLEDSAVYLCASSFAPMNTEAFFGQGTRLTVV.

The table lists this clone with a few counts. V usage is TRBV29-1 and J usage is TRBJ2-5; 9 bases agree with TRBD2. V trimming: 6 bases; J trimming: 4 bases; junction bases outside the gene matches: 6. Per the germline V gene, CDR1 is SQVTM and CDR2 is ANQGSEA. The CDR3 totals 13 residues. CDR3 protein: CSVDGLAIETQYF. CDR3 nucleotide sequence: TGCAGCGTCGACGGACTAGCGATAGAGACCCAGTACTTC.

This clone has just a few counts. V is TRBV5-1 and J is TRBJ1-4; no definite D call. CDR3 size: 15 residues. Trimming pared 3 bases from V and 0 bases from J, leaving 9 bases between. The germline V gene encodes CDR1 SGHRS and CDR2 YFSETQ. The CDR3, as DNA: TGCGCCAGCAGCTCAGGACTGACAACTAATGAAAAACTGTTTTTT. Its translation is CASSSGLTTNEKLFF.

V gene TRBV30 combines with J gene TRBJ1-4, with 7 nucleotides matching TRBD1. CDR1 is GTSNPN and CDR2 is SVGIG in the germline V gene (reference sequence). The CDR3 consists of 15 residues. J gave up 7 bases and V 4 bases, and 12 bases lay outside the gene matches. DNA for the CDR3: TGTGCCTGGAATCTTGTAAAGGGGGCGCGTGAAAAACTGTTTTTT. The encoded protein is CAWNLVKGAREKLFF.

The chain has TRBV6-1 and TRBJ1-2; D is ambiguous. CDR3 length: 12 residues. Germline CDR1 is MNHNS and CDR2 is SASEGT. Trimming shortened V by 8 bases and J by 2 bases, and 9 bases separated the two germline ends. The CDR3 region is CASGRHNYGYTF. As DNA, the CDR3 is TGTGCCAGCGGTCGACACAACTATGGCTACACCTTC.

V and J are TRBV2 and TRBJ2-7; 9 positions match TRBD2. The CDR3 is made up of 12 amino acids. Germline values: CDR1 SNHLY, CDR2 FYNNEI. The V and J ends lost 7 bases and 5 bases, in that order; junction bases with no gene match: 3. CDR3 DNA: TGTGCCAGCAATAGCGGGAGCGACGAGCAGTACTTC. Amino acids: CASNSGSDEQYF.

In the case of this clone: One end of the junction varies from germline; a read error may be responsible. The V call is TRBV7-3, the J call TRBJ1-1, with TRBD1 matching 7 bases. From germline, CDR1 is SGHTA and CDR2 FQGTGA. The CDR3 is made up of 13 amino acids. CDR3 in amino acids: CASRLTGATEAFF. CDR3 coding DNA: TGTGCCAGCAGGTTAACAGGGGCCACTGAAGCTTTCTTT.

The V call is TRBV27, the J call TRBJ2-3; 9 bases map to TRBD1. Germline V lookup: CDR1 MNHEY, CDR2 SMNVEV (reference sequence). The CDR3 is 15 residues long. V shed 6 bases and J 3 bases; nucleotides not matched to a gene: 7. The DNA for the CDR3 is TGTGCCAGCAGACCCCGGGACAGGGCTACAGATACGCAGTATTTT. This codes for CASRPRDRATDTQYF.

This clone was detected a few times. The chain couples TRBV5-4 to TRBJ2-2, with TRBD1 identical over 7 bases. CDR1 is SGHNT and CDR2 is YYREEE in the germline V gene (reference sequence). CDR3 length equals 16 residues. V lost 4 bases to trimming and J lost 4 bases; unmatched junction nucleotides: 10. The CDR3 nucleotides read TGTGCCAGCAGCCCCGGACAGGATAAAGGCACCGGGGAGCTGTTTTTT. This codes for CASSPGQDKGTGELFF.